The sequence of this T cell receptor beta chain was determined in a study of regulatory T cells in long-lasting Graves disease. Germline V gene data show CDR1 as SGHAT and CDR2 as FQNNGV. The CDR3 has 16 residues. V gave up 0 bases and J gave up 5 bases; unmatched junction bases: 4. Both iRepertoire HTBI primers and Arm-PCR of CDR3 regions were used to build the TCR beta libraries. MiXCR, run by TCRdb on the multiplex PCR reads, gives a single entry per CDR3 protein. The sample holds 350,000 to 500,000 distinct CDR3 sequences, around 13% seen once. Described time point: newly diagnosed GD, antithyroid drugs for less than 3 months. TCR sequences were obtained from RNA taken from PBMCs. From each patient, around 8.7 milliliters of peripheral blood was drawn and collected into an EDTA anticoagulant tube. This sample also appeared in a second study, on T cells in Graves' hyperthyroidism and ophthalmopathy. From that second work: Recently diagnosed hyperthyroidism of less than 2 months' duration affected patients aged 18 to 65. Primed by the HTBI set, a first-round RT-PCR was run on the TCR CDR3.

Sequencing was performed on peripheral blood mononuclear cells (PBMCs), taken at new diagnosis, from a patient treated with antithyroid drugs. The rearrangement joins TRBV11-2 to TRBJ2-4, with 10 bases aligning to TRBD2. The receptor's source is a woman aged 50 to 65 with Graves disease. The CDR3 sequence: CASSLEIAGGQNIQYF. The CDR3 DNA reads as TGTGCCAGCAGCTTAGAGATAGCGGGAGGCCAAAACATTCAGTACTTC.